These 2 T cell receptor beta chains came from one sample sequenced in a study of blood T cell repertoires in COVID-19. Measured with immunoSEQ multiplex PCR; TCRdb has only the in-frame clones, and not every one. Of about 160,000 clones detected, 70% to 85% appear once; the ten largest clones hold around 7%. The sample taken for sequencing was peripheral blood. These receptors all come from a woman aged 40 to 50 with COVID-19, enrolled during active disease.

The gene calls are TRBV6-5 and TRBJ2-1, with no clear D. Between the trimmed V and J ends, which lost 5 bases and 6 bases, there was a span of 2 bases. Germline-derived CDR1 and CDR2 are MNHEY and SVGAGI. The CDR3 is made up of 10 amino acids. The CDR3 protein is CASSRNEQFF. The CDR3, as DNA: TGTGCCAGCAGTCGCAATGAGCAGTTCTTC.

The J gene is TRBJ1-6, the V gene TRBV5-1, with 10 bases identical to TRBD1. Germline assignment: CDR1 SGHRS and CDR2 YFSETQ. V gave up 3 bases and J gave up 14 bases; unmatched junction bases: 8. The CDR3 totals 14 residues. The CDR3 is CASSWGTGDSSLHF. Written as DNA, the CDR3 is TGCGCCAGCAGCTGGGGGACAGGGGATTCGTCCCTCCACTTT. Looking up the rest from reference TRBV5-1 and TRBJ1-6 gives the full variable domain: KAGVTQTPRYLIKTRGQQVTLSCSPISGHRSVSWYQQTPGQGLQFLFEYFSETQRNKGNFPGRFSGRQFSNSRSEMNVSTLELGDSALYLCASSWGTGDSSLHFGNGTRLTVT.